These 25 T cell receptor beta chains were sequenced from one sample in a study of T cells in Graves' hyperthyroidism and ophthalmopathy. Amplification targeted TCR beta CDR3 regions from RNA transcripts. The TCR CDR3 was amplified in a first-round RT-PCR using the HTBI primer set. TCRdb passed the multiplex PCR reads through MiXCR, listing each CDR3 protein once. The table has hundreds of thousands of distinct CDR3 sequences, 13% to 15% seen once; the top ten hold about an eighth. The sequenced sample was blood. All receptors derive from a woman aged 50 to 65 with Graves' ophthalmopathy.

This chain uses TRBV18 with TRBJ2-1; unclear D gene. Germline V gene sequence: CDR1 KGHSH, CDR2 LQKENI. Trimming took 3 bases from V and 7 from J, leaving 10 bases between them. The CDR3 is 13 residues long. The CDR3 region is CASSPPVFNEQFF. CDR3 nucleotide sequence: TGTGCCAGCTCACCCCCGGTCTTTAATGAGCAGTTCTTC.

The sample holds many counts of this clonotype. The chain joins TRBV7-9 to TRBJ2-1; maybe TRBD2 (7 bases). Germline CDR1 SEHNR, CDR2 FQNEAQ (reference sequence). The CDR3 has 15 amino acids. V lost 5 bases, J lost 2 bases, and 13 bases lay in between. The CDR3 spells CASSPRGGAYNEQFF. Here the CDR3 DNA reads TGTGCCAGCAGCCCAAGGGGGGGCGCCTACAATGAGCAGTTCTTC.

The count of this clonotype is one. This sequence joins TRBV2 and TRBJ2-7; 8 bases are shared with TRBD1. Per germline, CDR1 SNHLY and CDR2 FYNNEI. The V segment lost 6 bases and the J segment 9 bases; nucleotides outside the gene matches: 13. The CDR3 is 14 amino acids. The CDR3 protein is CASSPGDRFWGQYF. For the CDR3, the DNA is TGTGCCAGCAGCCCGGGGGACAGGTTTTGGGGGCAGTACTTC.

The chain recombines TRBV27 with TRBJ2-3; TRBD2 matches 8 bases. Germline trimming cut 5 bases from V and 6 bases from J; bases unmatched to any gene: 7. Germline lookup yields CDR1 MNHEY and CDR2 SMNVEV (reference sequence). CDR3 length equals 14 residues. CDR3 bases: TGTGCCAGCAGTAAAAGCGGGAGTTGGGATACGCAGTATTTT. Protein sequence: CASSKSGSWDTQYF.

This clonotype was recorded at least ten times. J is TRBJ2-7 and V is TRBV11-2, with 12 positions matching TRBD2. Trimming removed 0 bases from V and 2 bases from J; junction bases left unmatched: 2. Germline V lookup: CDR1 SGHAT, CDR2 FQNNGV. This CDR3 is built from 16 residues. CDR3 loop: CASSLDLAGGAYEQYF. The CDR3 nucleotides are TGTGCCAGCAGCTTAGATCTAGCGGGAGGGGCCTACGAGCAGTACTTC.

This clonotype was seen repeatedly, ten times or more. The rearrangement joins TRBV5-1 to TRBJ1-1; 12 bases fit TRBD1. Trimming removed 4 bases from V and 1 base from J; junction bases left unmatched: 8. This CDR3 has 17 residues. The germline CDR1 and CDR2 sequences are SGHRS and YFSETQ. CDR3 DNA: TGCGCCAGCAGCCTATACGGGACAGGGGGCCGGAACACTGAAGCTTTCTTT. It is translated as CASSLYGTGGRNTEAFF.

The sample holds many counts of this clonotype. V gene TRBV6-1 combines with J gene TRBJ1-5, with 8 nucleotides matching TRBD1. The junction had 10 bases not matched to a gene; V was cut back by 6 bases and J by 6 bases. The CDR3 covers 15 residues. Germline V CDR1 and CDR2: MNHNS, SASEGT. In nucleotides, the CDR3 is TGTGCCAGCAGCTCGAGTCAGGGGGCGCGTCAGCCCCAGCATTTT. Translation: CASSSSQGARQPQHF.

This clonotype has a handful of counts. The DNA for the CDR3 is TGTGCCAGTAGTATTGGCAGGGGCAATTTTAATTCACCCCTCCACTTT. Translating it yields CASSIGRGNFNSPLHF. The chain employs TRBV19 and TRBJ1-6; D might be TRBD1 (6 bases). The CDR3 spans 16 residues. Trimming cost V 3 bases and J 6 bases, with 15 bases left between them. CDR1 and CDR2 (germline): LNHDA, SQIVND (reference sequence).

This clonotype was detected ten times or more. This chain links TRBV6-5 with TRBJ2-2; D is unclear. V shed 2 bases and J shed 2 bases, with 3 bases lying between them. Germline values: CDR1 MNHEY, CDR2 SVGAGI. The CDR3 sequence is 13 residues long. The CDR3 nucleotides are TGTGCCAGCAGTTACACCAACACCGGGGAGCTGTTTTTT. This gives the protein CASSYTNTGELFF.

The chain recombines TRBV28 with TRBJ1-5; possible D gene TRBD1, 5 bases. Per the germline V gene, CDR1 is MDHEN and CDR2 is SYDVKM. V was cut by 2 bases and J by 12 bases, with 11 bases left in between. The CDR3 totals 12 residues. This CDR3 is CASSLVGDRQHF. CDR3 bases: TGTGCCAGCAGTTTAGTGGGGGATCGCCAGCATTTT.

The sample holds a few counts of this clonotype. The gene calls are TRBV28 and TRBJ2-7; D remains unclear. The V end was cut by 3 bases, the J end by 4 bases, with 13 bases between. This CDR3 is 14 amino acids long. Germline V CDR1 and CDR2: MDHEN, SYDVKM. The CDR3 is CASSLFLTEYEQYF. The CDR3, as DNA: TGTGCCAGCAGTTTGTTTCTCACAGAATACGAGCAGTACTTC.

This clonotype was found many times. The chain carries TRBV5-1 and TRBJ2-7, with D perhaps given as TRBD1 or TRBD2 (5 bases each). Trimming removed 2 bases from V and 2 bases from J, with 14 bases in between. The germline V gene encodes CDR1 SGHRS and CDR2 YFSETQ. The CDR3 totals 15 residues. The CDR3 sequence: CASSFRGPPPYEQYF. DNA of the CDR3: TGCGCCAGCAGCTTCCGGGGCCCACCACCCTACGAGCAGTACTTC. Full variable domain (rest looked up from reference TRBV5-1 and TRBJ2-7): KAGVTQTPRYLIKTRGQQVTLSCSPISGHRSVSWYQQTPGQGLQFLFEYFSETQRNKGNFPGRFSGRQFSNSRSEMNVSTLELGDSALYLCASSFRGPPPYEQYFGPGTRLTVT.

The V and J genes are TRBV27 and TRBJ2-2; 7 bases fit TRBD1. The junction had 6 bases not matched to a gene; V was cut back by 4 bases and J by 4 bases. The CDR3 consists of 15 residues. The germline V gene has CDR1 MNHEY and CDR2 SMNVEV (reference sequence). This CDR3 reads CASSWGQLGTGELFF. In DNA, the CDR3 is TGTGCCAGCAGTTGGGGACAGTTAGGCACCGGGGAGCTGTTTTTT.

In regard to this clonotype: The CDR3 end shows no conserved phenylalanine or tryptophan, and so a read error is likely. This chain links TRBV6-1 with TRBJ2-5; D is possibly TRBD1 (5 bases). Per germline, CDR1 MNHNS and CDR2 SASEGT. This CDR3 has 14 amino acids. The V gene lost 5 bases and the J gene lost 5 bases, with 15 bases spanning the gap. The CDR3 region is CASSPYRGGETQYL. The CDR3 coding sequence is TGTGCCAGCAGTCCCTATAGGGGCGGTGAGACCCAGTACCTC.

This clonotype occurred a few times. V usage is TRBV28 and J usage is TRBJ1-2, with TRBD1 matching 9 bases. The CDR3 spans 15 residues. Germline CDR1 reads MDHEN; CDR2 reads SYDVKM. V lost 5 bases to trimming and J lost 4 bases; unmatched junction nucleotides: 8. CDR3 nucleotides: TGTGCCAGCAGTCCCGGACAGGGGAGATCCTATGGCTACACCTTC. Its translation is CASSPGQGRSYGYTF.

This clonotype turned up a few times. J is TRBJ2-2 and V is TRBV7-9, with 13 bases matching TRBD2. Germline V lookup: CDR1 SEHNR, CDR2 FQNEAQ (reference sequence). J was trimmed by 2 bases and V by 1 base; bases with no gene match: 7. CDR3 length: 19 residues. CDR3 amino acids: CASSLGRTSGRRNTGELFF. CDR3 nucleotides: TGTGCCAGCAGCTTAGGGAGGACTAGCGGGAGAAGAAACACCGGGGAGCTGTTTTTT.

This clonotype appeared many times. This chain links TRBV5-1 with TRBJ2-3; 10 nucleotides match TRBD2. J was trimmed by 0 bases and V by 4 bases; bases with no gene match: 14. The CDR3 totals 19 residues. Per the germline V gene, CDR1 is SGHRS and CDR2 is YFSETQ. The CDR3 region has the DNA TGCGCCAGCAGCAATCCGACTAGCGGGCAGATATCTAGCACAGATACGCAGTATTTT. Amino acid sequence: CASSNPTSGQISSTDTQYF.

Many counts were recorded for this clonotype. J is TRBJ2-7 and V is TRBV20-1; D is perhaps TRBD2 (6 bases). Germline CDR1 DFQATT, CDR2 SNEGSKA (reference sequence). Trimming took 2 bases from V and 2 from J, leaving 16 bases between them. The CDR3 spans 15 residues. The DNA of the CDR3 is TGCAGTGCTAGACCCCAGGGTGGGAGGACCTACGAGCAGTACTTC. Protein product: CSARPQGGRTYEQYF.

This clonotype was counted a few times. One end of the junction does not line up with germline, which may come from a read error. The CDR3 protein is CASSSQGHLTNTGELLF. DNA of the CDR3: TGTGCCAGCAGCTCCCAGGGACACCTCACAAACACCGGGGAGCTGCTTTTT. The chain recombines TRBV7-9 with TRBJ2-2, with D perhaps matching TRBD1 (6 bases). The CDR3 has 17 residues. Germline V gene lookup returns CDR1 SEHNR and CDR2 FQNEAQ (reference sequence).

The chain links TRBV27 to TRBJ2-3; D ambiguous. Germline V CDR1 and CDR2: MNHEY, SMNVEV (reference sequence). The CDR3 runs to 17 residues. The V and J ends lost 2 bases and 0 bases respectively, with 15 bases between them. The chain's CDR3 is CASSLGLGSKSTDTQYF. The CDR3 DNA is TGTGCCAGCAGTTTAGGGTTAGGGTCGAAAAGCACAGATACGCAGTATTTT.

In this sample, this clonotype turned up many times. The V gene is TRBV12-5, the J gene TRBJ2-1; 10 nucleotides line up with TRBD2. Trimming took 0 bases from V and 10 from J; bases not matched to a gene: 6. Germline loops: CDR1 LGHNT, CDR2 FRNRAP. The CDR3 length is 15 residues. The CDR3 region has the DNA TGTGCTAGTGGTTTGGTAGCGGGAGGGGCCTTGGAGCAGTTCTTC. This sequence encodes CASGLVAGGALEQFF.

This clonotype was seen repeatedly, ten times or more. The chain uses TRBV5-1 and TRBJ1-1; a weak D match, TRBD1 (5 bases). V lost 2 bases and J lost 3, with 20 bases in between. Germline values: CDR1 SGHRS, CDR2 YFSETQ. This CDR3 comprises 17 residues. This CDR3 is CASSLATGRAWYTEAFF. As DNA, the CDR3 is TGCGCCAGCAGCTTAGCCACCGGCAGGGCTTGGTACACTGAAGCTTTCTTT. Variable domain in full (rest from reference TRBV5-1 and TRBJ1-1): KAGVTQTPRYLIKTRGQQVTLSCSPISGHRSVSWYQQTPGQGLQFLFEYFSETQRNKGNFPGRFSGRQFSNSRSEMNVSTLELGDSALYLCASSLATGRAWYTEAFFGQGTRLTVV.

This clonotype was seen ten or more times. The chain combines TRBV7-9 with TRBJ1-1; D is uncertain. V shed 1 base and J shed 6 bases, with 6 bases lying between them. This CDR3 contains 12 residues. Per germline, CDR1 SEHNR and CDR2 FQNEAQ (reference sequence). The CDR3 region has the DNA TGTGCCAGCAGCTTAGGGAGAGCTGAAGCTTTCTTT. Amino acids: CASSLGRAEAFF.

CDR3 nucleotide sequence: TGCGCCAGCAGCCAAGATTTCCTACGCGCGAACACCGGGGAGCTGTTTTTT. It is translated as CASSQDFLRANTGELFF. The gene calls are TRBV4-3 and TRBJ2-2; no clear D. CDR1 and CDR2 (germline): LGHNA, YSLEER. The length of the CDR3 is 17 residues. V lost 0 bases and J 0 bases, leaving 11 bases between the germline ends.

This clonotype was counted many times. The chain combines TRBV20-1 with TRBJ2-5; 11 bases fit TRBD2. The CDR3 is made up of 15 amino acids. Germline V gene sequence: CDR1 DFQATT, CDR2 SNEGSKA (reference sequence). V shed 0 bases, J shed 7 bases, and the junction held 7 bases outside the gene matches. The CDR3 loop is CSARDMTSGKATQYF. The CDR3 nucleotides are TGCAGTGCTAGAGACATGACTAGCGGGAAGGCGACCCAGTACTTC.